The 30 T cell receptor beta chains in this list originate from one sample, sequenced in a study of multiple sclerosis patients with progressive multifocal leukoencephalopathy. Time point in this sample: approximately 12 months of natalizumab therapy. Repertoires were generated with immunoSEQ multiplex PCR, while TCRdb's copy carries only in-frame clones and drops some. The sample shows more than 20,000 clones, less than 95% of them seen only once. Sequenced material: PBMCs, taken from a patient treated with natalizumab. These receptors were collected from a man in his thirties or forties with multiple sclerosis.

This chain connects TRBV19 to TRBJ2-5, with TRBD1 as a possible D gene (5 bases). This CDR3 has 14 amino acids. Trimming removed 4 bases at V and 1 base at J, with 10 bases between. Germline values: CDR1 LNHDA, CDR2 SQIVND (reference sequence). CDR3 coding DNA: TGTGCCAGTAGTAGGCAGGGCCTCCAAGAGACCCAGTACTTC. Its translation is CASSRQGLQETQYF.

The chain recombines TRBV11-2 with TRBJ1-6, with D possibly matching TRBD1 (6 bases). Germline V gene data show CDR1 as SGHAT and CDR2 as FQNNGV. CDR3 length: 15 amino acids. The germline V and J ends were trimmed by 5 bases and 10 bases, with 18 bases remaining between them. The CDR3 region is CASSPRAGEKSPLHF. The CDR3 DNA reads as TGTGCCAGCAGCCCTCGGGCAGGGGAAAAATCACCCCTCCACTTT.

V gene TRBV11-2 combines with J gene TRBJ2-7; D gene unclear. The CDR3 has 13 amino acids. Germline V lookup: CDR1 SGHAT, CDR2 FQNNGV. V was pared by 5 bases and J by 2 bases, with 10 bases between. The CDR3 DNA follows: TGTGCCAGCAGCATCTCTAAGGCCTACGAGCAGTACGTC. This sequence encodes CASSISKAYEQYV.

The CDR3 region is CAGSPGGGNNEQFF. The CDR3 region has the DNA TGTGCCGGCAGCCCGGGAGGGGGTAACAATGAGCAGTTCTTC. V usage is TRBV19 and J usage is TRBJ2-1, with TRBD2 matching over 8 bases. V dropped 11 bases and J dropped 5; count of bases not matched to a gene: 11. Looked up from germline, CDR1 is LNHDA and CDR2 is SQIVND (reference sequence). The CDR3 consists of 14 residues.

This chain uses TRBV9 with TRBJ2-2; no reliable D call. Germline assignment: CDR1 SGDLS and CDR2 YYNGEE. With 0 bases removed from V and 7 bases from J, the gap between germline ends came to 16 bases. This CDR3 contains 16 residues. CDR3: CASSVVDSAFFGELFF. CDR3 nucleotides: TGTGCCAGCAGCGTAGTAGATTCCGCCTTTTTCGGGGAGCTGTTTTTT. The variable domain in full, completed from reference TRBV9 and TRBJ2-2, reads DSGVTQTPKHLITATGQRVTLRCSPRSGDLSVYWYQQSLDQGLQFLIQYYNGEERAKGNILERFSAQQFPDLHSELNLSSLELGDSALYFCASSVVDSAFFGELFFGEGSRLTVL.

The V call is TRBV18, the J call TRBJ2-1; 9 nucleotides match TRBD2. V shed 3 bases, J shed 4 bases, and the junction held 4 bases outside the gene matches. CDR1 is KGHSH and CDR2 is LQKENI in the germline V gene. The CDR3 is made up of 15 amino acids. Written as DNA, the CDR3 is TGTGCCAGCTCACCGAGGACTAGCGTTTACAATGAGCAGTTCTTC. It specifies CASSPRTSVYNEQFF.

This clone was found once. The chain employs TRBV6-5 and TRBJ1-1; unclear D gene. The V and J ends lost 0 bases and 1 base respectively, with 9 bases between them. CDR1 is MNHEY, CDR2 SVGAGI, per germline. This CDR3 contains 15 residues. This CDR3 reads CASSYSRLPNTEAFF. DNA of the CDR3: TGTGCCAGCAGTTACTCAAGACTGCCGAACACTGAAGCTTTCTTT.

The CDR3 DNA reads TGTGCCAGTAGCGGGACAGGGGGCTATAGGAATCAGCCCCAGCATTTT. This translates into CASSGTGGYRNQPQHF. This chain links TRBV19 with TRBJ1-5; 12 nucleotides agree with TRBD1. CDR1 is LNHDA and CDR2 is SQIVND in the germline V gene (reference sequence). There are 16 residues in the CDR3. The V segment lost 6 bases and the J segment 4 bases; nucleotides outside the gene matches: 7.

This chain connects TRBV19 to TRBJ1-5; tentatively, D is TRBD1 (5 bases). From germline, CDR1 is LNHDA and CDR2 SQIVND (reference sequence). The CDR3 is made up of 14 amino acids. The V end lost 3 bases, the J end lost 2 bases, and 8 bases lay between the germline ends. As DNA, the CDR3 is TGTGCCAGTAGTATCGGACACGGCAATCAGCCCCAGCATTTT. It specifies CASSIGHGNQPQHF. The complete variable domain, with remaining parts taken from reference TRBV19 and TRBJ1-5, reads DGGITQSPKYLFRKEGQNVTLSCEQNLNHDAMYWYRQDPGQGLRLIYYSQIVNDFQKGDIAEGYSVSREKKESFPLTVTSAQKNPTAFYLCASSIGHGNQPQHFGDGTRLSIL.

The J gene is TRBJ1-3, the V gene TRBV7-2; D unclear. The CDR3 consists of 14 residues. From germline, CDR1 is SGHTA and CDR2 FQGNSA. V was clipped by 3 bases and J by 4 bases, with 10 bases between them. The CDR3 region is CASSLGSPGNTIYF. For the CDR3, the DNA is TGTGCCAGCAGCTTGGGGTCGCCCGGAAACACCATATATTTT.

This chain links TRBV4-3 with TRBJ2-7; 9 bases are shared with TRBD1. Germline assignment: CDR1 LGHNA and CDR2 YSLEER. Trimming took 0 bases from V and 5 from J; bases not matched to a gene: 5. The CDR3 is 15 residues long. This CDR3 is CASSQDRGQGHEQYF. Written as DNA, the CDR3 is TGCGCCAGCAGCCAAGATAGGGGACAGGGTCACGAGCAGTACTTC.

V gene TRBV2 combines with J gene TRBJ1-6; 7 bases map to TRBD1. The CDR3 is made up of 18 amino acids. Germline V CDR1 and CDR2: SNHLY, FYNNEI. The J segment lost 0 bases and the V segment lost 2 bases, leaving 7 bases of the junction unmatched. The CDR3 loop is CASSESRAGGSYNSPLHF. The DNA of the CDR3 is TGTGCCAGCAGTGAATCCCGGGCAGGGGGCTCCTATAATTCACCCCTCCACTTT. Supplemented by reference TRBV2 and TRBJ1-6, the full variable domain reads EPEVTQTPSHQVTQMGQEVILRCVPISNHLYFYWYRQILGQKVEFLVSFYNNEISEKSEIFDDQFSVERPDGSNFTLKIRSTKLEDSAMYFCASSESRAGGSYNSPLHFGNGTRLTVT.

This chain connects TRBV29-1 to TRBJ2-3, with D possibly being TRBD2 (5 bases). Trimming shortened V by 7 bases and J by 1 base, and 15 bases separated the two germline ends. The CDR3 runs 14 residues. Germline CDR1 is SQVTM and CDR2 is ANQGSEA. This chain's CDR3 is CSAKPSGGTDTQYF. CDR3 bases: TGCAGCGCCAAGCCCAGCGGCGGCACAGATACGCAGTATTTT.

The chain employs TRBV6-1 and TRBJ1-2; D remains unclear. Deletions cut 5 bases from V and 4 bases from J, with 11 bases between. The V gene's germline CDR1 is MNHNS and CDR2 SASEGT. The CDR3 has 13 amino acids. This CDR3 reads CASSSTEFYGYTF. The CDR3 nucleotides are TGTGCCAGCAGTTCTACGGAATTCTATGGCTACACCTTC.

The chain employs TRBV7-9 and TRBJ2-5; TRBD2 matches at 11 bases. This CDR3 region has 16 residues. CDR1 SEHNR and CDR2 FQNEAQ come from the germline V gene (reference sequence). V gave up 5 bases and J gave up 2 bases; unmatched junction bases: 7. CDR3: CASSPPGTSGQETQYF. The CDR3 DNA sequence: TGTGCCAGCAGCCCCCCCGGGACTAGCGGTCAAGAGACCCAGTACTTC.

The chain carries TRBV7-3 and TRBJ2-7, with a possible D match to TRBD2 (5 bases). Deletions cut 5 bases from V and 5 bases from J, with 13 bases between. The CDR3 runs 13 residues. Per the germline V gene, CDR1 is SGHTA and CDR2 is FQGTGA. The CDR3 DNA follows: TGTGCCAGCAGCAGAGGGCGGAATGACGAGCAGTACTTC. It codes for CASSRGRNDEQYF.

This clone came up a few times. This rearrangement joins TRBV6-5 to TRBJ1-1, with 8 bases fitting TRBD1. This CDR3 has 14 amino acids. V shed 5 bases and J 5 bases; nucleotides not matched to a gene: 7. Germline CDR1 is MNHEY and CDR2 is SVGAGI. CDR3 residues: CASSQPQGGTEAFF. CDR3 DNA: TGTGCCAGCAGTCAACCACAGGGGGGGACTGAAGCTTTCTTT.

The gene calls are TRBV18 and TRBJ2-7; a possible D gene is TRBD1 (6 bases). Germline V gene sequence: CDR1 KGHSH, CDR2 LQKENI. This CDR3 is 13 amino acids long. The CDR3 coding sequence is TGTGCCAGCTCACAGAACAGGGACGACGAGCGGTACGTC. Protein: CASSQNRDDERYV.

The chain uses TRBV27 and TRBJ1-1; D is undetermined. V was trimmed by 2 bases and J by 7 bases, leaving 14 bases between them. CDR3 size: 14 residues. CDR1 is MNHEY, CDR2 SMNVEV, per germline (reference sequence). CDR3 DNA sequence: TGTGCCAGCAGTTTAAGAATATCGGGGAGTGAAGCTTTCTTT. Translating gives CASSLRISGSEAFF.

The chain recombines TRBV19 with TRBJ2-1; 10 bases fit TRBD2. V lost 10 bases, J lost 7 bases, and 13 bases stayed unmatched. The CDR3 loop spans 15 amino acids. Germline loops: CDR1 LNHDA, CDR2 SQIVND (reference sequence). The CDR3 sequence: CATTMGLAGVNEQFF. In nucleotides, the CDR3 is TGTGCCACTACTATGGGGCTAGCGGGGGTTAATGAGCAGTTCTTC.

The chain has TRBV5-4 and TRBJ2-5; 7 bases fit TRBD2. CDR1 and CDR2 (germline): SGHNT, YYREEE (reference sequence). Germline trimming cut 3 bases from V and 11 bases from J; bases unmatched to any gene: 10. The CDR3 sequence is 13 residues long. CDR3 DNA: TGTGCCAGCAGCTCTATGGTTGGGGGGGAGCAGTACTTC. This gives the protein CASSSMVGGEQYF.

This clone was observed once. V usage is TRBV4-3 and J usage is TRBJ1-2; 7 bases map to TRBD1. Trimming at V came to 6 bases and at J to 5 bases, leaving 6 bases not matched to a gene. CDR3 length equals 13 residues. Germline assignment: CDR1 LGHNA and CDR2 YSLEER. CDR3 protein: CASSETGSYGYTF. DNA for the CDR3: TGCGCCAGCAGTGAGACAGGGAGTTATGGCTACACCTTC.

This chain joins TRBV30 and TRBJ2-2, with unresolved D. The CDR3 sequence is 13 residues long. Germline lookup yields CDR1 GTSNPN and CDR2 SVGIG (reference sequence). V was pared by 2 bases and J by 5 bases, with 9 bases between. The CDR3 region is CAWSPLQTGELFF. The CDR3 nucleotides are TGTGCCTGGAGTCCTCTCCAGACCGGGGAGCTGTTTTTT.

The chain couples TRBV6-5 to TRBJ2-1; tentative D call: TRBD2 (6 bases). This CDR3 contains 15 residues. The germline CDR1 and CDR2 sequences are MNHEY and SVGAGI. V dropped 2 bases and J dropped 4 bases, with 12 bases sitting between them. The CDR3 DNA follows: TGTGCCAGCAGTTACGACGGGAGCCCTTACAATGAGCAGTTCTTC. Translation: CASSYDGSPYNEQFF.

This chain uses TRBV6-6 with TRBJ2-1; 10 bases line up with TRBD2. CDR1 is MNHNY, CDR2 SVGAGI, per germline (reference sequence). Losses at the gene ends were 6 bases for V and 4 bases for J; bases not matched to a gene: 6. The CDR3 sequence is 15 residues long. The CDR3 is CASRLAGGYYNEQFF. CDR3 DNA sequence: TGTGCCAGCAGATTAGCGGGAGGCTATTACAATGAGCAGTTCTTC.

This clone has just one count. This rearrangement joins TRBV2 to TRBJ2-2; TRBD2 agrees at 9 bases. Per the germline V gene, CDR1 is SNHLY and CDR2 is FYNNEI. Trimming took 8 bases from V and 6 from J; bases not matched to a gene: 13. The CDR3 is made up of 16 amino acids. In DNA form, the CDR3 reads TGTGCCAGCGTTGGAAGCCTAGCGGGATCAGCCGGGGAGCTGTTTTTT. Translation: CASVGSLAGSAGELFF.

This chain links TRBV5-8 with TRBJ1-2; D is undetermined. Trimming cost V 2 bases and J 5 bases, with 10 bases left between them. This CDR3 contains 13 residues. CDR1 and CDR2 (germline): SGHTS, YDEGEE. In nucleotides, the CDR3 is TGTGCCAGCAGCTTTGACCAGATTTATGGCTACACCTTC. Encoded protein: CASSFDQIYGYTF.

The V call is TRBV6-1, the J call TRBJ1-2, with D hard to call. Per the germline V gene, CDR1 is MNHNS and CDR2 is SASEGT. Deletions cut 6 bases from V and 4 bases from J, with 9 bases between. The CDR3 runs to 12 residues. The CDR3 nucleotides are TGTGCCAGCAGAGAAAACATCTATGGCTACACCTTC. It translates to CASRENIYGYTF.

The sample holds one count of this clone. The CDR3 is CASTTLGGLSDEQFF. CDR3 sequence (DNA): TGTGCCAGCACCACCCTCGGGGGACTAAGTGATGAGCAGTTCTTC. V is TRBV11-3 and J is TRBJ2-1; 7 bases align to TRBD2. The CDR3 extends over 15 amino acids. Germline V gene sequence: CDR1 SGHNT, CDR2 YENEEA. Trimming at V came to 7 bases and at J to 8 bases, leaving 14 bases not matched to a gene.

The genes are TRBV29-1 and TRBJ2-1, with TRBD2 as a possible D gene (5 bases). Trimming removed 3 bases at V and 0 bases at J, with 24 bases between. The CDR3 is made up of 19 amino acids. Germline-derived CDR1 and CDR2 are SQVTM and ANQGSEA. DNA of the CDR3: TGCAGCGTTGATTCCCACACCGCCGTGAGGGTGAGCTCCTACAATGAGCAGTTCTTC. As protein: CSVDSHTAVRVSSYNEQFF.